This T cell receptor beta chain came from a study of response to subunit inactivated influenza vaccine (dated by TCRdb to 2017 to 2018). Concerning the study at large: Deep quantitative profiling of the T cell receptor repertoire was used in the study to follow responses to a trivalent subunit inactivated influenza vaccine. Results the study describes overall, beyond this receptor: According to the authors, only a limited number of new T cells may be recruited by each seasonal influenza vaccination.

Receptors were amplified or captured by RT-PCR. Sequencing instrument: Illumina HiSeq 2500. In TCRdb, the public reads were trimmed at Q25 with fastp and aligned with MiXCR, with productive beta chains retained. Under each unique CDR3 protein, matching rows form one entry showing the most common genes and DNA. In all, the sample holds more than 450,000 distinct CDR3 sequences, and less than 8% of those were seen once. The ten largest clones add up to 13% of the sample. This clonotype was recorded a few times. No antigen is known for it. The input lacks base qualities; no much larger clone sits a single base away. Trimming accounts for 5 bases at V and 1 base at J, while the number of junction bases matched to no gene is 4. The CDR3 spans 14 residues, from the cysteine through the phenylalanine. Of the read, only the CDR3 DNA is kept; its 42 bases are in frame from base 1. CDR1 and CDR2 are drawn from the germline V gene: MNHEY, SVGEGT.

This sequence originates from a man aged 50 to 69 who received an inactivated influenza vaccine. Donor details come from another sample of the same person, matched by shared clones. The rearranged segments are TRBV6-2 or TRBV6-3 and TRBJ1-1, with 7 bases aligning to TRBD1. Sequencing used PBMCs from blood, obtained 23 months after vaccination. The CDR3 has the sequence CASSRQGSNTEAFF. The nucleotide sequence is given as TGTGCCAGCAGTAGACAGGGCTCGAACACTGAAGCTTTCTTT.